Shown below are 29 T cell receptor beta chains from a single sample sequenced in a study of blood T cell repertoires in COVID-19. Some clones are missing from TCRdb's copy, which holds only in-frame ones; the method was immunoSEQ multiplex PCR. The sample has over 250,000 clones; roughly 85% are singletons. The sequenced sample consisted of peripheral blood. These receptors originate from a woman aged 70-85 years with acute or convalescent COVID-19.

V gene TRBV30 combines with J gene TRBJ2-5, with 7 bases matching TRBD2. V was clipped by 2 bases and J by 1 base; unmatched bases: 1. Germline V lookup: CDR1 GTSNPN, CDR2 SVGIG (reference sequence). The CDR3 has 13 amino acids. Here the CDR3 DNA reads TGTGCCTGGAGTCGCGGGGGCCAAGAGACCCAGTACTTC. This encodes CAWSRGGQETQYF.

V and J are TRBV6-5 and TRBJ2-5; D unresolved. The CDR3 length is 11 residues. CDR1 and CDR2 from the germline V gene are MNHEY and SVGAGI. The V gene lost 8 bases and the J gene lost 4 bases, with 8 bases spanning the gap. Here the CDR3 DNA reads TGTGCCAGCGCGGCTGGAGAGACCCAGTACTTC. Its translation is CASAAGETQYF.

This chain connects TRBV3-1 (or the pseudogene TRBV3-2) to TRBJ1-2; TRBD1 aligns across 7 bases. CDR3 length: 15 residues. Trimming removed 4 bases from V and 4 bases from J; junction bases left unmatched: 9. The germline V gene has CDR1 LGHDT and CDR2 YNNKEL (reference sequence). The CDR3 region has the DNA TGTGCCAGCAGCCTTCTGGGGACAGTTGGCTATGGCTACACCTTC. Translated: CASSLLGTVGYGYTF.

This chain links TRBV5-4 with TRBJ1-6, with TRBD1 as a possible D gene (6 bases). The ends were cut back, 2 bases at V and 8 bases at J, with 8 bases in the middle. The CDR3 is 13 amino acids. CDR1 SGHNT and CDR2 YYREEE come from the germline V gene (reference sequence). Written as DNA, the CDR3 is TGTGCCAGCAGCTTCAACAGGGATTCACCCCTCCACTTT. It specifies CASSFNRDSPLHF.

The V call is TRBV5-1, the J call TRBJ2-1; tentative D call: TRBD1 (5 bases). Germline CDR1 SGHRS, CDR2 YFSETQ. The CDR3 covers 16 residues. V dropped 5 bases and J dropped 1 base, with 16 bases sitting between them. The CDR3 is CASSTTPDRSYNEQFF. DNA of the CDR3: TGCGCCAGCAGTACCACTCCAGACAGATCCTACAATGAGCAGTTCTTC.

This clone was seen only once. The chain links TRBV7-9 to TRBJ2-5, with D possibly being TRBD1 (6 bases). This CDR3 is built from 13 residues. Trimming pared 11 bases from V and 5 bases from J, leaving 18 bases between. Germline CDR1 and CDR2: SEHNR and FQNEAQ (reference sequence). CDR3 region: CAGGRGVGETQYF. CDR3 coding DNA: TGTGCCGGCGGCAGGGGAGTCGGGGAGACCCAGTACTTC.

This clone has only one observation. The chain joins TRBV5-1 to TRBJ2-1; 12 bases agree with TRBD2. V shed 3 bases, J shed 13 bases, and the junction held 11 bases outside the gene matches. Germline assignment: CDR1 SGHRS and CDR2 YFSETQ. The CDR3 consists of 15 residues. CDR3 amino acids: CASSSGVTSGGPQFF. In nucleotides, the CDR3 is TGCGCCAGCAGCTCGGGGGTGACTAGCGGGGGACCCCAGTTCTTC.

This clone appeared a single time. The chain employs TRBV7-2 and TRBJ1-5; D gene unclear. The CDR3 consists of 13 residues. The germline gives CDR1 SGHTA, CDR2 FQGNSA. The V end was cut by 1 base, the J end by 7 bases, with 8 bases between. The CDR3 loop is CASSLVEIQPQHF. In nucleotides, the CDR3 is TGTGCCAGCAGCTTAGTGGAGATACAGCCCCAGCATTTT.

The chain is built from TRBV9 and TRBJ2-1; 8 bases fit TRBD1. This CDR3 is 15 amino acids long. With V trimmed by 3 bases and J by 1 base, 3 bases remained unmatched. Germline assignment: CDR1 SGDLS and CDR2 YYNGEE. The DNA for the CDR3 is TGTGCCAGCAGCGCCGACAGGGGATCCTACAATGAGCAGTTCTTC. Protein sequence: CASSADRGSYNEQFF.

This chain links TRBV5-1 with TRBJ1-4; no clear D gene. Between the trimmed V and J ends, which lost 0 bases and 5 bases, there was a span of 14 bases. This CDR3 region has 16 residues. Per the germline V gene, CDR1 is SGHRS and CDR2 is YFSETQ. CDR3 coding DNA: TGCGCCAGCAGCTTGGGGCAAAGATTAATCAATGAAAAACTGTTTTTT. Translating gives CASSLGQRLINEKLFF. The full variable domain, with the rest looked up from reference TRBV5-1 and TRBJ1-4, is KAGVTQTPRYLIKTRGQQVTLSCSPISGHRSVSWYQQTPGQGLQFLFEYFSETQRNKGNFPGRFSGRQFSNSRSEMNVSTLELGDSALYLCASSLGQRLINEKLFFGSGTQLSVL.

The rearrangement links TRBV18 to TRBJ1-2; D is unclear. The V gene's germline CDR1 is KGHSH and CDR2 LQKENI. The CDR3 totals 14 residues. V was trimmed by 3 bases and J by 1 base, leaving 9 bases between them. As DNA, the CDR3 is TGTGCCAGCTCACCCGAACTGTATAACTATGGCTACACCTTC. It specifies CASSPELYNYGYTF.

The V gene is TRBV4-1, the J gene TRBJ2-1, with 12 bases fitting TRBD2. The CDR3 totals 16 residues. From germline, CDR1 is MGHRA and CDR2 YSYEKL. Trimming removed 2 bases from V and 7 bases from J; junction bases left unmatched: 6. For the CDR3, the DNA is TGCGCCAGCAGCCAACCCGGACTAGCGGGGAAAAATGAGCAGTTCTTC. Translation gives CASSQPGLAGKNEQFF.

This sequence joins TRBV18 and TRBJ1-5; D remains ambiguous. Germline values: CDR1 KGHSH, CDR2 LQKENI. This CDR3 comprises 13 residues. Trimming removed 2 bases from V and 7 bases from J, with 9 bases in between. This CDR3 reads CASSPGRRQPQHF. CDR3 sequence (DNA): TGTGCCAGCTCACCAGGGAGACGGCAGCCCCAGCATTTT.

The chain couples TRBV18 to TRBJ2-2; D call uncertain. Per germline, CDR1 KGHSH and CDR2 LQKENI. Trimming pared 2 bases from V and 4 bases from J, leaving 8 bases between. The CDR3 runs 14 residues. The DNA for the CDR3 is TGTGCCAGCTCACCAGGGCACTCCACCGGGGAGCTGTTTTTT. It yields the protein CASSPGHSTGELFF.

This clone was picked up a small number of times. V and J are TRBV7-3 and TRBJ1-1; TRBD1 agrees at 8 bases. The V gene end was trimmed by 0 bases and the J gene end by 4 bases; junction bases not matched to a gene: 1. The CDR3 runs to 14 residues. The germline V gene encodes CDR1 SGHTA and CDR2 FQGTGA. CDR3 coding DNA: TGTGCCAGCAGCTTAACAGGACAGGGCACTGAAGCTTTCTTT. Amino acid sequence: CASSLTGQGTEAFF.

The chain has TRBV9 and TRBJ2-1; 9 bases fit TRBD1. The CDR3 has 13 residues. After removal of 5 bases from V and 7 bases from J, the junction contained 4 bases not matched to a gene. Germline values: CDR1 SGDLS, CDR2 YYNGEE. CDR3 region: CASRSTGGNEQFF. The CDR3 bases are TGTGCCAGCAGGTCGACAGGGGGAAATGAGCAGTTCTTC.

The chain uses TRBV11-2 and TRBJ2-5; D remains ambiguous. The CDR3 sequence is 13 residues long. V gave up 0 bases and J gave up 4 bases, with 6 bases separating them. CDR1 is SGHAT, CDR2 FQNNGV, per germline. CDR3 nucleotides: TGTGCCAGCAGCTTAGAGGTCGGAGAGACCCAGTACTTC. It codes for CASSLEVGETQYF.

The chain employs TRBV6-6 and TRBJ2-7; D gene ambiguous. CDR3 length: 13 residues. Germline loops: CDR1 MNHNY, CDR2 SVGAGI (reference sequence). Trimming pared 0 bases from V and 6 bases from J, leaving 9 bases between. The CDR3 reads CASSYSRIVEQYF. As DNA, the CDR3 is TGTGCCAGCAGTTACTCGAGGATAGTCGAGCAGTACTTC.

As to this clone: In the same sample, other DNA sequences code for this CDR3. The V gene is TRBV29-1, the J gene TRBJ1-1; 10 bases map to TRBD1. J lost 0 bases, V lost 6 bases, and 1 base had no gene match. The CDR3 runs 13 residues. Germline CDR1 is SQVTM and CDR2 is ANQGSEA. The CDR3 protein is CSVGQGLNTEAFF. The CDR3 coding sequence is TGCAGCGTGGGACAGGGGCTGAACACTGAAGCTTTCTTT.

CDR3 DNA sequence: TGTGCCTGGAGTGAAGGGGGGGCGCTGGGGGCCAACGTCCTGACTTTC. Its protein product is CAWSEGGALGANVLTF. The chain couples TRBV30 to TRBJ2-6; a possible D gene is TRBD2 (7 bases). V was clipped by 1 base and J by 4 bases, with 14 bases between them. CDR3 length: 16 amino acids. In germline, CDR1 is GTSNPN, CDR2 SVGIG (reference sequence).

The CDR3 sequence: CASGGANYEQYF. CDR3 nucleotides: TGTGCCAGCGGCGGGGCTAACTACGAGCAGTACTTC. The chain has TRBV28 and TRBJ2-7, with D possibly being TRBD2 (6 bases). The V end was cut by 8 bases, the J end by 3 bases, with 11 bases between. Per the germline V gene, CDR1 is MDHEN and CDR2 is SYDVKM. There are 12 residues in the CDR3.

The chain couples TRBV6-1 to TRBJ1-6, with D maybe TRBD1 (6 bases). Germline CDR1 MNHNS, CDR2 SASEGT. The length of the CDR3 is 17 residues. V was shortened by 0 bases and J by 3 bases, with 12 bases between the two germline ends. CDR3 sequence: CASSEAGGGFYNSPLHF. The CDR3 DNA reads TGTGCCAGCAGTGAAGCTGGCGGGGGCTTCTATAATTCACCCCTCCACTTT.

The chain has TRBV11-2 and TRBJ2-3; D unclear. V was clipped by 5 bases and J by 10 bases, with 13 bases between them. Germline CDR1 SGHAT, CDR2 FQNNGV. CDR3 length equals 12 residues. CDR3 DNA: TGTGCCAGCAGCAACAGCCGCCTCTCGCAGTATTTT. Protein product: CASSNSRLSQYF.

This chain links TRBV18 with TRBJ1-1, with no clear D. In germline, CDR1 is KGHSH, CDR2 LQKENI. The CDR3 is 16 amino acids. V lost 0 bases, J lost 1 base, and 12 bases lay in between. This CDR3 reads CASSPPGRAGNTEAFF. The CDR3 nucleotides are TGTGCCAGCTCACCACCGGGGAGGGCGGGGAACACTGAAGCTTTCTTT.

V is TRBV5-4 and J is TRBJ2-2, with 7 bases that match TRBD1. V was pared by 4 bases and J by 7 bases, with 10 bases of the junction left unmatched. This CDR3 contains 15 residues. CDR1 and CDR2 (germline): SGHNT, YYREEE (reference sequence). The CDR3 loop is CASSPGDRVHGELFF. The CDR3 bases are TGTGCCAGCAGCCCCGGTGACAGGGTTCACGGGGAGCTGTTTTTT.

The chain has TRBV6-6 and TRBJ2-2; perhaps TRBD2 as D (7 bases). The V and J ends lost 2 bases and 3 bases respectively, with 10 bases between them. The CDR3 is 15 amino acids. CDR1 is MNHNY and CDR2 is SVGAGI in the germline V gene (reference sequence). Here the CDR3 DNA reads TGTGCCAGCAGTTACGGGGGGGCCGACACCGGGGAGCTGTTTTTT. Translated, it gives CASSYGGADTGELFF.

The chain is built from TRBV4-2 and TRBJ1-1; D perhaps matches TRBD1 (6 bases). The V gene lost 0 bases and the J gene lost 8 bases, with 16 bases spanning the gap. The CDR3 totals 15 residues. The V gene's germline CDR1 is LGHNA and CDR2 YNFKEQ. The CDR3: CASSQETSTGLEAFF. CDR3 sequence (DNA): TGTGCCAGCAGCCAAGAGACGTCAACAGGGTTAGAAGCTTTCTTT.

This sequence joins TRBV6-5 and TRBJ1-3, with TRBD1 as a possible D gene (6 bases). The V end was cut by 7 bases, the J end by 4 bases, with 8 bases between. The CDR3 length is 12 residues. Germline V CDR1 and CDR2: MNHEY, SVGAGI. In DNA form, the CDR3 reads TGTGCCAGCACTGGGACAGGAAACACCATATATTTT. Residues: CASTGTGNTIYF.

This clone was seen once. V usage is TRBV6-4 and J usage is TRBJ2-7; D remains ambiguous. Trimming left V 11 bases short and J 9 bases short, with 17 bases between. Germline values: CDR1 MRHNA, CDR2 SNTAGT. The CDR3 length is 11 residues. CDR3 nucleotides: TGTGCCGGCACAATTACGGGTCGGCAGTACTTC. Protein product: CAGTITGRQYF.